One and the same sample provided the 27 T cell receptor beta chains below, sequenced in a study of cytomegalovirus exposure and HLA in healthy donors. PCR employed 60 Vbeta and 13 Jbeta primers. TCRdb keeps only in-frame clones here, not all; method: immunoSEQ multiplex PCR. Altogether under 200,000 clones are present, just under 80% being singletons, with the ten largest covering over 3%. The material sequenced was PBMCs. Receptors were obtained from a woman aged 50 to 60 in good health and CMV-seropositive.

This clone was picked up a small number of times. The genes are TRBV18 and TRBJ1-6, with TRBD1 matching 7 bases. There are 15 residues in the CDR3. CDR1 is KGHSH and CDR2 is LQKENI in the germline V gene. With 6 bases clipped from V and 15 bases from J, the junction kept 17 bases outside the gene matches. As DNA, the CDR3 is TGTGCCAGCTCGTCGGGACAGCTCGTTGAGTCGGTCCTCCACTTT. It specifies CASSSGQLVESVLHF.

The CDR3 is CASSPGIANIQYF. The CDR3 region has the DNA TGTGCCAGCAGCCCAGGGATCGCAAACATTCAGTACTTC. This chain connects TRBV7-6 to TRBJ2-4, with TRBD1 as a possible D gene (5 bases). The CDR3 length is 13 residues. Germline V gives CDR1 SGHVS, CDR2 FNYEAQ. V was cut by 5 bases and J by 6 bases, with 11 bases left in between.

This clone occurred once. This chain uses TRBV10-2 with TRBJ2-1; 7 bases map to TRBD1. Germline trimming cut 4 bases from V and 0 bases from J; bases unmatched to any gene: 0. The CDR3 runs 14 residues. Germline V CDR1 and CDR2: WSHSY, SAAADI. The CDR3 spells CASSAGGSYNEQFF. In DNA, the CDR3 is TGCGCCAGCAGTGCAGGGGGCTCCTACAATGAGCAGTTCTTC.

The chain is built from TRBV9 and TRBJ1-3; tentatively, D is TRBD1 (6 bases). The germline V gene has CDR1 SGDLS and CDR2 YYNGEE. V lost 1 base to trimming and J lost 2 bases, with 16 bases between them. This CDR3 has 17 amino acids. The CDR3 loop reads CASSVFGQSYPGNTIYF. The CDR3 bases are TGTGCCAGCAGCGTATTCGGACAGTCTTATCCTGGAAACACCATATATTTT.

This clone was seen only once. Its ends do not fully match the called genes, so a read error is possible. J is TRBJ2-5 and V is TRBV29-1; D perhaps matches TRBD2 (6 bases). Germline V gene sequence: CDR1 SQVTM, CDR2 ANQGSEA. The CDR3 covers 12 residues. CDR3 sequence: CGVVLAQETQYF. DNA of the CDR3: TGCGGCGTTGTGCTAGCGCAAGAGACCCAGTACTTC.

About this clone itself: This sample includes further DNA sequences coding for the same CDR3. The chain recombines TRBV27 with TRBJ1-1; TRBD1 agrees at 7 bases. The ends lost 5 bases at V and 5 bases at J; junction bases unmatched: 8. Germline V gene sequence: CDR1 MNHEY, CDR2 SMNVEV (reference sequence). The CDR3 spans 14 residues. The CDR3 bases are TGTGCCAGCAGTCGCCGACAGGGTGCGACTGAAGCTTTCTTT. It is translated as CASSRRQGATEAFF.

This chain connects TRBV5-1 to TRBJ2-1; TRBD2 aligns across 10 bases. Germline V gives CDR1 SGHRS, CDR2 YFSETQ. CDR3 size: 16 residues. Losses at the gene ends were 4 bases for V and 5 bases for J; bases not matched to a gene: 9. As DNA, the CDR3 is TGCGCCAGCAGCCTCGCCGGGACTAGCGTAGACAATGAGCAGTTCTTC. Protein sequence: CASSLAGTSVDNEQFF.

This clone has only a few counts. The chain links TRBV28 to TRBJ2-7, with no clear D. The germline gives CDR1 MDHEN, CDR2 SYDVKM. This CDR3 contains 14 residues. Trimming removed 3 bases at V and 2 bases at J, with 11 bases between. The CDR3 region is CASSLQVTPYEQYF. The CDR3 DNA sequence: TGTGCCAGCAGTTTGCAGGTTACCCCCTACGAGCAGTACTTC.

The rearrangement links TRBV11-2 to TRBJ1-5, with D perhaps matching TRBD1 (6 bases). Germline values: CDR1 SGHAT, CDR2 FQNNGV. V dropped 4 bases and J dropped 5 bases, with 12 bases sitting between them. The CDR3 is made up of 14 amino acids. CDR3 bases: TGTGCCAGCAGCTCCCTACAGGGCGATCAGCCCCAGCATTTT. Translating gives CASSSLQGDQPQHF.

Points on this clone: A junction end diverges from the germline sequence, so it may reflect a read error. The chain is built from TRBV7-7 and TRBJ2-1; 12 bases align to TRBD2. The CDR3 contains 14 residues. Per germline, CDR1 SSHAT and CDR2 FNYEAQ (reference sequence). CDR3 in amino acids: CASSSSGGEDEQFF. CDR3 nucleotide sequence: TGTGCTAGCAGCTCTAGCGGGGGGGAGGATGAGCAGTTCTTC. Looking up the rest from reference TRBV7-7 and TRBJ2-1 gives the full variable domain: GAGVSQSPRYKVTKRGQDVTLRCDPISSHATLYWYQQALGQGPEFLTYFNYEAQPDKSGLPSDRFSAERPEGSISTLTIQRTEQRDSAMYRCASSSSGGEDEQFFGPGTRLTVL.

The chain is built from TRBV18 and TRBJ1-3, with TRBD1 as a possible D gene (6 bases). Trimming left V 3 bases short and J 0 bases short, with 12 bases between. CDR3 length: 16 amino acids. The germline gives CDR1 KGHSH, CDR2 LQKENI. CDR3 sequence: CASSPSTGNSGNTIYF. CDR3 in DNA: TGTGCCAGCTCACCCTCGACAGGAAACTCTGGAAACACCATATATTTT.

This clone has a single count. The CDR3 nucleotides are TGTGCCAGCAGCGCCGGGACTAGCGGGATGTACGAGCAGTACTTC. Residues: CASSAGTSGMYEQYF. The gene calls are TRBV5-6 and TRBJ2-7, with TRBD2 matching over 13 bases. The CDR3 sequence is 15 residues long. J lost 4 bases, V lost 4 bases, and 5 bases had no gene match. CDR1 SGHDT and CDR2 YYEEEE come from the germline V gene.

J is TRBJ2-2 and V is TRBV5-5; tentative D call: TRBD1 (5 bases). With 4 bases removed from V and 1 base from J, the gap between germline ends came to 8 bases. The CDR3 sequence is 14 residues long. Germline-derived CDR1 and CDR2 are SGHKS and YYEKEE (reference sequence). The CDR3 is CASSRTLNTGELFF. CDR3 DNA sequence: TGTGCCAGCAGCAGGACACTGAACACCGGGGAGCTGTTTTTT.

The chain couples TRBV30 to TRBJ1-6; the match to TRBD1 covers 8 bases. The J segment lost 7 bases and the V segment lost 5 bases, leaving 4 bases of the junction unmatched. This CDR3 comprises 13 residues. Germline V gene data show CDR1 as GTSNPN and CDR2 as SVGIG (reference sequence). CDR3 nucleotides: TGTGCCTGGGCTGGACAGGGCAATTCACCCCTCCACTTT. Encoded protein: CAWAGQGNSPLHF.

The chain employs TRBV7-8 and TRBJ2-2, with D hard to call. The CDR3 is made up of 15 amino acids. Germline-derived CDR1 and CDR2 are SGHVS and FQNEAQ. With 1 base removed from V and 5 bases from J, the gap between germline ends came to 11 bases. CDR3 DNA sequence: TGTGCCAGCAGCTTAGACGGATCAGCGACCGGGGAGCTGTTTTTT. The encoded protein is CASSLDGSATGELFF.

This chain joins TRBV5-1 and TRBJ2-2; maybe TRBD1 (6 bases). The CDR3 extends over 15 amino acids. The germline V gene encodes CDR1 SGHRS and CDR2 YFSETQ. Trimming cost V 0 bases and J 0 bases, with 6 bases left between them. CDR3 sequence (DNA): TGCGCCAGCAGCTTGGGGACAGCGAACACCGGGGAGCTGTTTTTT. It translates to CASSLGTANTGELFF.

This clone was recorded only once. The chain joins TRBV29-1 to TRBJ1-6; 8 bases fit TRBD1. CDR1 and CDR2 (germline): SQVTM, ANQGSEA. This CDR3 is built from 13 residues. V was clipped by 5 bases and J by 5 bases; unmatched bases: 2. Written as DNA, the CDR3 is TGCAGCGTTTCACAGGGGGATAATTCACCCCTCCACTTT. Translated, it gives CSVSQGDNSPLHF.

The CDR3 loop reads CASSLAGGQGNEQYF. In nucleotides, the CDR3 is TGTGCCAGCAGCTTAGCGGGGGGGCAAGGGAACGAGCAGTACTTC. This rearrangement joins TRBV7-2 to TRBJ2-7; possibly TRBD2 for D (7 bases). The CDR3 extends over 15 amino acids. From germline, CDR1 is SGHTA and CDR2 FQGNSA. With 0 bases removed from V and 5 bases from J, the gap between germline ends came to 14 bases. Together with reference TRBV7-2 and TRBJ2-7, the CDR3 gives the full variable domain: GAGVSQSPSNKVTEKGKDVELRCDPISGHTALYWYRQSLGQGLEFLIYFQGNSAPDKSGLPSDRFSAERTGGSVSTLTIQRTQQEDSAVYLCASSLAGGQGNEQYFGPGTRLTVT.

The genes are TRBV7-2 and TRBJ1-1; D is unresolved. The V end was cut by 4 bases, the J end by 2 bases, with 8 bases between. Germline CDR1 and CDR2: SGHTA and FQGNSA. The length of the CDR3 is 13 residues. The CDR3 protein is CASSSHRNTEAFF. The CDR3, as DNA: TGTGCCAGCAGCTCTCACAGAAACACTGAAGCTTTCTTT.

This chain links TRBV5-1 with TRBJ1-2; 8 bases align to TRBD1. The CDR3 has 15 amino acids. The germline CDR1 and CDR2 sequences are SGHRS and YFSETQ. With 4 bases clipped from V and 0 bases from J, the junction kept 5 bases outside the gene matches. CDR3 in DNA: TGCGCCAGCAGCCCGACAGGGGTAGCTAACTATGGCTACACCTTC. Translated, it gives CASSPTGVANYGYTF.

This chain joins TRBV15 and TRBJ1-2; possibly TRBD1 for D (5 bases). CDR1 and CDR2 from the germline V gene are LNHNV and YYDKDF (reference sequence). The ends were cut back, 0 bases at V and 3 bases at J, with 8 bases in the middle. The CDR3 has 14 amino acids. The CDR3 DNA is TGTGCCACCAGCAGAGATAAAGGGGACTATGGCTACACCTTC. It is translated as CATSRDKGDYGYTF.

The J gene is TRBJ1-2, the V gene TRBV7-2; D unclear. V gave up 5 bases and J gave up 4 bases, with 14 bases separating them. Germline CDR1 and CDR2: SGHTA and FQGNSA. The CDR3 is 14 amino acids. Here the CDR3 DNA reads TGTGCCAGCAGCGAAAACCCAACTGGCTATGGCTACACCTTC. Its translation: CASSENPTGYGYTF.

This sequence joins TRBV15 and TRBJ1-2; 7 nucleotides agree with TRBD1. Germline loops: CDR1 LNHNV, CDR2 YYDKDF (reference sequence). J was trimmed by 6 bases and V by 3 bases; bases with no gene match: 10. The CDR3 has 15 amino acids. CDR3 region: CATSSPSKGANGYTF. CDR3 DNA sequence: TGTGCCACCAGCAGCCCTTCAAAGGGGGCTAATGGCTACACCTTC.

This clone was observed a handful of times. CDR3 DNA: TGTGCCAGCAGCCGAAGACTAGCGGGGGGGAGCACAGATACGCAGTATTTT. This encodes CASSRRLAGGSTDTQYF. The chain is built from TRBV5-4 and TRBJ2-3; 14 bases line up with TRBD2. With 4 bases clipped from V and 0 bases from J, the junction kept 4 bases outside the gene matches. CDR3 length: 17 residues. Germline V lookup: CDR1 SGHNT, CDR2 YYREEE (reference sequence).

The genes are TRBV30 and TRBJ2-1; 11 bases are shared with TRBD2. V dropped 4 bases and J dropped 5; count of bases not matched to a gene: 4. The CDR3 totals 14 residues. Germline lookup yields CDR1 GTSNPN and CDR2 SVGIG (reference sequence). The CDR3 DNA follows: TGTGCCTGGAAAGGGACTAGCGGAAACAATGAGCAGTTCTTC. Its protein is CAWKGTSGNNEQFF.

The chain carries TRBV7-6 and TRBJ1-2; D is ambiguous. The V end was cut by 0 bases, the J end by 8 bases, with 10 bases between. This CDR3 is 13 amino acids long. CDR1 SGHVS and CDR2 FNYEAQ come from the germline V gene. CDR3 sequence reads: CASSLATRAGYTF. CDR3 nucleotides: TGTGCCAGCAGCTTAGCCACTCGCGCCGGCTACACCTTC.

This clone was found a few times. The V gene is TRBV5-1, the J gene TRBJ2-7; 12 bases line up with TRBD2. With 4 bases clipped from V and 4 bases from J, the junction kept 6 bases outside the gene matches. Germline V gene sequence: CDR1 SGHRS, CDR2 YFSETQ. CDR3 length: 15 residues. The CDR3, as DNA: TGCGCCAGCAGCCCCGGACTAGCGGGACAGTACGAGCAGTACTTC. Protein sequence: CASSPGLAGQYEQYF. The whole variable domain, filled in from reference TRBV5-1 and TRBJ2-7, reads KAGVTQTPRYLIKTRGQQVTLSCSPISGHRSVSWYQQTPGQGLQFLFEYFSETQRNKGNFPGRFSGRQFSNSRSEMNVSTLELGDSALYLCASSPGLAGQYEQYFGPGTRLTVT.